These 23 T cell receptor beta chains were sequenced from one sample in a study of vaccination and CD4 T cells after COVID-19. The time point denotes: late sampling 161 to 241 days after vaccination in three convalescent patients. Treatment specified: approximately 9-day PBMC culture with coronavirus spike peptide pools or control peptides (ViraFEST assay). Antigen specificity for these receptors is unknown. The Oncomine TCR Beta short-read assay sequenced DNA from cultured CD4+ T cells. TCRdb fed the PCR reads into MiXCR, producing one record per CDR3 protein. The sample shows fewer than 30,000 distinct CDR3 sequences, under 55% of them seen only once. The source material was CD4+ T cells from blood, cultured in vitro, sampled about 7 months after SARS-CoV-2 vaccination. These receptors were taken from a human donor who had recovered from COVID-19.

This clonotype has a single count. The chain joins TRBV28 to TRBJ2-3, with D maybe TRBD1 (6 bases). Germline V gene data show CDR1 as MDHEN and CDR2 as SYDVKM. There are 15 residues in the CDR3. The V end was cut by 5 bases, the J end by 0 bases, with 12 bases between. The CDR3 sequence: CASSRSTGSTDTQYF. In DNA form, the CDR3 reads TGTGCCAGCAGTCGATCCACAGGGAGCACAGATACGCAGTATTTT. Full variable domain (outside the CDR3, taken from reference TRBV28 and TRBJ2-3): DVKVTQSSRYLVKRTGEKVFLECVQDMDHENMFWYRQDPGLGLRLIYFSYDVKMKEKGDIPEGYSVSREKKERFSLILESASTNQTSMYLCASSRSTGSTDTQYFGPGTRLTVL.

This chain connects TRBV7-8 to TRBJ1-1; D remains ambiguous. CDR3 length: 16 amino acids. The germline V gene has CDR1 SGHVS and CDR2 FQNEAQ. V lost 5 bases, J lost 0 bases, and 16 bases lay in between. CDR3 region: CASSPRLGGLNTEAFF. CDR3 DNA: TGTGCCAGCAGCCCCAGGCTTGGAGGTTTGAACACTGAAGCTTTCTTT.

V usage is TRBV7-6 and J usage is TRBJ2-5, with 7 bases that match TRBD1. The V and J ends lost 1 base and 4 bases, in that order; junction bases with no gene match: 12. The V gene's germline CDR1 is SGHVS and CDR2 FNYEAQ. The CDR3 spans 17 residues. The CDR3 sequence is CASSLVYRGQHGETQYF. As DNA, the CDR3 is TGTGCCAGCAGCTTAGTCTATCGGGGACAGCATGGAGAGACCCAGTACTTC.

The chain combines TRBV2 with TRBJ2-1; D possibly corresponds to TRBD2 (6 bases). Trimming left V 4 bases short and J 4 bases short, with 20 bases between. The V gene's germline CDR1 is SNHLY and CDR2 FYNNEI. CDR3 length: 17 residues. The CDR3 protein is CASSVIAASSGYNEQFF. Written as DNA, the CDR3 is TGTGCCAGCAGTGTAATAGCGGCTTCATCGGGTTACAATGAGCAGTTCTTC.

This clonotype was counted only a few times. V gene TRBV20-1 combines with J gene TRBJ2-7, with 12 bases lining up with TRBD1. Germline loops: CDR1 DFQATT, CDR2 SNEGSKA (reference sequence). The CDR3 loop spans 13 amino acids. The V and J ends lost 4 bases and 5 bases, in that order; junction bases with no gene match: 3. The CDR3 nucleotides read TGCAGTGCTACGGGACAGGGGGCCAACGAGCAGTACTTC. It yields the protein CSATGQGANEQYF.

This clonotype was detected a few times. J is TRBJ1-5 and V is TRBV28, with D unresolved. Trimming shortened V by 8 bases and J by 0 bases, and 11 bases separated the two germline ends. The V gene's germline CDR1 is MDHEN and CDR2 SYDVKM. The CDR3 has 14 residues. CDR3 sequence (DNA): TGTGCCAGCTTGCACCCACTTAGCAATCAGCCCCAGCATTTT. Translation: CASLHPLSNQPQHF.

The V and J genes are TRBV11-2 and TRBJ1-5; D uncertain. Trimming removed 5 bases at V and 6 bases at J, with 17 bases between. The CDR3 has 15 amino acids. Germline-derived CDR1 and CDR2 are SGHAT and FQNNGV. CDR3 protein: CASSPIAGASQPQHF. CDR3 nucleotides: TGTGCCAGCAGCCCTATAGCTGGAGCAAGTCAGCCCCAGCATTTT.

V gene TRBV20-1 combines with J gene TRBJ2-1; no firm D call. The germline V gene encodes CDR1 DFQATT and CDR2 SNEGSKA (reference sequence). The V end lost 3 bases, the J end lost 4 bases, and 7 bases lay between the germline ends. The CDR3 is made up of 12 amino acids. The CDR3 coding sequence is TGCAGTGCTAGTAATACTTACAATGAGCAGTTCTTC. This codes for CSASNTYNEQFF.

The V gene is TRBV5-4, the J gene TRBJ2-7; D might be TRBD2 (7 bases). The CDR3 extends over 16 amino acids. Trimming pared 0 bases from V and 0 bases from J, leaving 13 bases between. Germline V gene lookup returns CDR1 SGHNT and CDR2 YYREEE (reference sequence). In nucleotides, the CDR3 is TGTGCCAGCAGCTTGGAGGGGGGAGGGATCTCCTACGAGCAGTACTTC. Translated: CASSLEGGGISYEQYF.

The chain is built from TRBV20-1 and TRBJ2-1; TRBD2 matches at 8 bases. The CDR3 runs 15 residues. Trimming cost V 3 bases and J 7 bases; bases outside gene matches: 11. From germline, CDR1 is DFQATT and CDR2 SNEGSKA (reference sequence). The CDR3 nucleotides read TGCAGTGCTAGTCGCGCCGGGAGGGCCTCGAATGAGCAGTTCTTC. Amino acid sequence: CSASRAGRASNEQFF.

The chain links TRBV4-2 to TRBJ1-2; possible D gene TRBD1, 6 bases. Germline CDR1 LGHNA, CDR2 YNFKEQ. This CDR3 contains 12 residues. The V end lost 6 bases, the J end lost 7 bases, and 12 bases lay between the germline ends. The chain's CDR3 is CASRQGMGGYTF. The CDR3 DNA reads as TGTGCCAGCAGACAGGGTATGGGTGGCTACACCTTC.

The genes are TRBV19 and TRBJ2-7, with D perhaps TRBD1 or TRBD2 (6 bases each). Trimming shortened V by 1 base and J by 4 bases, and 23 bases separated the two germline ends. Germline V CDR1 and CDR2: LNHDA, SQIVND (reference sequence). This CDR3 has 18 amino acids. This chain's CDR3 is CASSIVGSQGLRLYEQYF. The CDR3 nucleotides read TGTGCCAGTAGTATAGTGGGGTCACAGGGACTCCGGCTGTACGAGCAGTACTTC.

The CDR3 here is CASSRKQETQYF. CDR3 bases: TGTGCCAGCAGCAGGAAACAAGAGACCCAGTACTTC. The V call is TRBV21-1, the J call TRBJ2-5. TRBV21-1 represents a pseudogene. This CDR3 spans 12 amino acids.

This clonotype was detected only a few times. In DNA, the CDR3 is TGTGCCAGTAGTAGGGACAGGGGAAGCAATCAGCCCCAGCATTTT. It yields the protein CASSRDRGSNQPQHF. The J gene is TRBJ1-5, the V gene TRBV19, with 10 bases aligning to TRBD1. The germline V gene encodes CDR1 LNHDA and CDR2 SQIVND (reference sequence). The V segment lost 4 bases and the J segment 1 base; nucleotides outside the gene matches: 1. This CDR3 contains 15 residues.

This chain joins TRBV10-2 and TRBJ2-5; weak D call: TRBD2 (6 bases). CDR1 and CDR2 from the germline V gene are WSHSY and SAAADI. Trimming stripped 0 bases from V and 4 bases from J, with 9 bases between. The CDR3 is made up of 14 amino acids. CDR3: CASSESGGGETQYF. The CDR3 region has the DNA TGCGCCAGCAGTGAGTCCGGGGGAGGAGAGACCCAGTACTTC.

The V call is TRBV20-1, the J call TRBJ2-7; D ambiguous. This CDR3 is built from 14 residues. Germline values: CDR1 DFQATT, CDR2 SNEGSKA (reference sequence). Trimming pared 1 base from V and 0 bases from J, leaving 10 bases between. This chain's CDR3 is CSARARIDSYEQYF. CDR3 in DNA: TGCAGTGCTAGAGCCCGGATAGACTCCTACGAGCAGTACTTC.

Written as DNA, the CDR3 is TGCAGTGCCCGCGGAGGGTCTAGGGCCGGGGAGCTGTTTTTT. Protein sequence: CSARGGSRAGELFF. The V call is TRBV20-1, the J call TRBJ2-2; possible D gene TRBD2, 6 bases. V lost 6 bases and J lost 6, with 17 bases in between. The CDR3 is 14 amino acids. Per germline, CDR1 DFQATT and CDR2 SNEGSKA (reference sequence).

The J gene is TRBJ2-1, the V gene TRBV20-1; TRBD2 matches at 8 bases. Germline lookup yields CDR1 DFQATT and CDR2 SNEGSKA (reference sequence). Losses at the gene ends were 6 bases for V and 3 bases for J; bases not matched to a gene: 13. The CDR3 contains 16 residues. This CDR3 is CSATPRGTSGYNEQFF. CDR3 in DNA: TGCAGTGCGACCCCTCGTGGGACTAGTGGCTACAATGAGCAGTTCTTC.

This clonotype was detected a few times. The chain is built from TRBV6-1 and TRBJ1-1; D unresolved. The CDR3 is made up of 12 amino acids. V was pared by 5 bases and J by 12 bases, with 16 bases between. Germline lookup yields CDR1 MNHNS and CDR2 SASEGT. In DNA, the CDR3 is TGTGCCAGCAGTATGCCGGGCCAACAAACTTTCTTT. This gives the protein CASSMPGQQTFF.

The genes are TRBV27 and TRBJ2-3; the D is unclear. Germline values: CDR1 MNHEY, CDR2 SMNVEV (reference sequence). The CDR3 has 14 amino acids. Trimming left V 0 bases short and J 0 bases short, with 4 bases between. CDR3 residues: CASSLSGSTDTQYF. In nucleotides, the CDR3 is TGTGCCAGCAGTTTATCAGGGAGCACAGATACGCAGTATTTT.

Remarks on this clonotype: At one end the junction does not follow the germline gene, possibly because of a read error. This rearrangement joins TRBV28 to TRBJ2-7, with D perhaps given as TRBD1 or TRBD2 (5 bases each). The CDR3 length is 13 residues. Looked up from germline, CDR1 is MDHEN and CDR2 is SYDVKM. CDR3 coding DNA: TGTGCCAGCAGTTTCGTTGGGGGTATATCTCCCGTCTTC. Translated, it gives CASSFVGGISPVF.

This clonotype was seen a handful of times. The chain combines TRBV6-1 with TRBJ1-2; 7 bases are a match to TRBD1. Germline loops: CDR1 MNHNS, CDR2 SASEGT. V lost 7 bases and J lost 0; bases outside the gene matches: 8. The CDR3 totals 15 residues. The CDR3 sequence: CASTRDSASNYGYTF. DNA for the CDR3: TGTGCCAGCACCCGGGACAGCGCCTCTAACTATGGCTACACCTTC.

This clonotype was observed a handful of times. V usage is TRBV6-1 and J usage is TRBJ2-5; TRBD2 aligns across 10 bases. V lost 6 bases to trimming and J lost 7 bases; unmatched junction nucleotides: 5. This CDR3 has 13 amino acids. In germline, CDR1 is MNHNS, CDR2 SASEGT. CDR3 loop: CASSPSGSSTQYF. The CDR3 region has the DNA TGTGCCAGCAGCCCTAGCGGGAGTTCGACCCAGTACTTC.